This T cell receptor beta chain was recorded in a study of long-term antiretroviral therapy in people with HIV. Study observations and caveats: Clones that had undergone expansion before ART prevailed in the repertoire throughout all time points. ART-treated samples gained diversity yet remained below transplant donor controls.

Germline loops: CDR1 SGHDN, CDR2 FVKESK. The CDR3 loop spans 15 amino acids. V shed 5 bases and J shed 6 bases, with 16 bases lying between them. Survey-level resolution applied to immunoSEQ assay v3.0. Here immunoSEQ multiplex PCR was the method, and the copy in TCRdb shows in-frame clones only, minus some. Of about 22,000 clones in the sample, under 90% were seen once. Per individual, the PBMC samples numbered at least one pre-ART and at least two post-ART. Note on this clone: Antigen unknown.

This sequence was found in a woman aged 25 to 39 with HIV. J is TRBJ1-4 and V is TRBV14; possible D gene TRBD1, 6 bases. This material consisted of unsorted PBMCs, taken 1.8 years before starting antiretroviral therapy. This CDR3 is CASSKAGASDEKLFF. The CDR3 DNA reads TGTGCCAGCAGCAAGGCGGGGGCATCGGATGAAAAACTGTTTTTT.